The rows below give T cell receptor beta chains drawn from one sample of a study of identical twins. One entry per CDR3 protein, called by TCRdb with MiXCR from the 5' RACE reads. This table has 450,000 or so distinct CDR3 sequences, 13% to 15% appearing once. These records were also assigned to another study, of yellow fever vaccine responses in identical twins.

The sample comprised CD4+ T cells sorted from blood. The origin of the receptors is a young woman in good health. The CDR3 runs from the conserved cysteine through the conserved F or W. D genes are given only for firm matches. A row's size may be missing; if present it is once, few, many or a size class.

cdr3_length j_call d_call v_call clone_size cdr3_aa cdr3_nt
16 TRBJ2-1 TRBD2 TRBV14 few CASSHGLAGYYNEQFF TGTGCCAGCAGCCACGGACTAGCGGGATACTACAATGAGCAGTTCTTC
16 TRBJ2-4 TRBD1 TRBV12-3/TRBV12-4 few CASSPSPDRAKNIQYF TGTGCCAGCAGTCCAAGTCCGGACAGGGCCAAAAACATTCAGTACTTC
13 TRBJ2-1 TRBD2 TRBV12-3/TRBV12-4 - CASSSSGTSGGAF TGTGCCAGCAGTTCATCCGGGACTAGCGGGGGGGCCTTC
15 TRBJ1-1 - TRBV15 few CATSRDLGGGTEAFF TGTGCCACCAGCAGAGATCTAGGTGGCGGGACTGAAGCTTTCTTT
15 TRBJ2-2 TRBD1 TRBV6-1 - CASGRDRGRTGELFF TGTGCCAGCGGACGGGACAGGGGGCGCACCGGGGAGCTGTTTTTT
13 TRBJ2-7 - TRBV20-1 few CSAETGIAYEQYF TGCAGTGCTGAAACGGGGATAGCCTACGAGCAGTACTTC
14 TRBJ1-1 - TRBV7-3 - CASSLLPGDTEAFF TGTGCCAGCAGCTTACTGCCTGGGGACACTGAAGCTTTCTTT
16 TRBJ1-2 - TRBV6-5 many CASSYSRGAAHYGYTF TGTGCCAGCAGTTACTCGAGGGGGGCCGCCCACTATGGCTACACCTTC
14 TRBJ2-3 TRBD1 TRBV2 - CASHTSGGKDTQYF TGTGCCAGCCATACTTCAGGGGGCAAAGATACGCAGTATTTT
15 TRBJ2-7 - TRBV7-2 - CASSKQGDGNYEQYF TGTGCCAGCAGCAAACAGGGAGACGGAAACTACGAGCAGTACTTC
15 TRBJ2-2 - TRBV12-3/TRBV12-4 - CASSLGATTTGELFF TGTGCCAGCAGTTTAGGAGCGACTACCACCGGGGAGCTGTTTTTT
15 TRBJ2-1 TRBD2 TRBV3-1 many CASSPLAVTYNEQFF TGTGCCAGCAGCCCTCTAGCGGTAACCTACAATGAGCAGTTCTTC
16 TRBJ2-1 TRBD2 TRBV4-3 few CASSRQSGTSYNEQFF TGCGCCAGCAGCCGCCAAAGCGGGACTTCGTACAATGAGCAGTTCTTC
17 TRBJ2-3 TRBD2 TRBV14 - CASSFGMVLAVTDTQYF TGTGCCAGCAGCTTTGGGATGGTCCTAGCGGTCACAGATACGCAGTATTTT
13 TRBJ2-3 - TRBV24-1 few CATKGQGSDTQYF TGTGCCACCAAAGGCCAGGGCTCAGATACGCAGTATTTT
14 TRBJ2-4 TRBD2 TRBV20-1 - CSATSGGAKNIQYF TGCAGTGCCACTAGCGGGGGGGCCAAAAACATTCAGTACTTC
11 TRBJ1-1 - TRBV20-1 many CSAWTDTEAFF TGCAGTGCTTGGACAGACACTGAAGCTTTCTTT
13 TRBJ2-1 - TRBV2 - CASSAPILNEQFF TGTGCCAGCAGCGCCCCTATCCTGAATGAGCAGTTCTTC
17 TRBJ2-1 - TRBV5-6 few CASSLTSIGVSYNEQFF TGTGCCAGCAGCTTGACTTCCATAGGGGTCTCCTACAATGAGCAGTTCTTC
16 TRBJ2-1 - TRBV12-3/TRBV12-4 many CASTQSGGSSYNEQFF TGTGCCAGCACCCAAAGTGGGGGTAGCTCCTACAATGAGCAGTTCTTC
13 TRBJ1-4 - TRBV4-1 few CASSQDPGRKLFF TGCGCCAGCAGCCAAGATCCAGGGAGAAAACTGTTTTTT
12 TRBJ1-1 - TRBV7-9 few CASSPKNTEAFF TGTGCCAGCAGCCCCAAGAACACTGAAGCTTTCTTT
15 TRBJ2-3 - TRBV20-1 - CSAIHAGISTDTQYF TGCAGTGCCATACACGCCGGGATCTCCACAGATACGCAGTATTTT
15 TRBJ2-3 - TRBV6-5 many CASSFRGASTDTQYF TGTGCCAGCAGTTTCAGGGGAGCTAGCACAGATACGCAGTATTTT
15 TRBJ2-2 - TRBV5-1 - CASTDGSANTGELFF TGCGCCAGCACAGACGGGAGTGCGAACACCGGGGAGCTGTTTTTT
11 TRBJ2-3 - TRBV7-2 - CASRSADTQYF TGTGCCAGCCGTAGCGCAGATACGCAGTATTTT
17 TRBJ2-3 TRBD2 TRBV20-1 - CSARAGLAGVVVDTQYF TGCAGTGCTAGAGCTGGGCTAGCGGGAGTGGTGGTAGATACGCAGTATTTT
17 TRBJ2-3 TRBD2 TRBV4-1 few CASSQGVGTSGTDTQYF TGCGCCAGCAGCCAAGGCGTTGGGACTAGCGGCACAGATACGCAGTATTTT
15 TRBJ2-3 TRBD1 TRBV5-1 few CASSIKDRDADTQYF TGCGCCAGCAGTATAAAGGACAGGGACGCAGATACGCAGTATTTT
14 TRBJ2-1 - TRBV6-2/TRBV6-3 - CASSLWAGADEQFF TGTGCCAGCAGTTTATGGGCAGGGGCGGATGAGCAGTTCTTC
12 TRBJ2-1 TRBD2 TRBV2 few CASRGGYNEQFF TGTGCCAGCAGGGGGGGGTACAATGAGCAGTTCTTC
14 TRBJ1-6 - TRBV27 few CASLMSSGNSPLHF TGTGCCAGCCTTATGTCTAGTGGGAATTCACCCCTCCACTTT
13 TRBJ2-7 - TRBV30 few CAFPSEGKHEQYF TGTGCCTTCCCTAGCGAGGGGAAACACGAGCAGTACTTC
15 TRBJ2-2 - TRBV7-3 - CASSSTGSNTGELFF TGTGCCAGCAGCTCCACAGGGTCGAACACCGGGGAGCTGTTTTTT
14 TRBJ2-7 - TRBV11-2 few CASRLQGRVGEQYF TGTGCCAGCAGACTACAGGGTCGGGTTGGCGAGCAGTACTTC
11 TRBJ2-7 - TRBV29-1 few CSGLGGYEQYF TGCAGCGGCCTTGGAGGGTACGAGCAGTACTTC
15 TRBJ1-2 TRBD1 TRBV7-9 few CASSLAGTGFYGYTF TGTGCCAGCAGCTTAGCCGGGACAGGGTTCTATGGCTACACCTTC
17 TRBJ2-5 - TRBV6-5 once CASSYSPKGTVQETQYF TGTGCCAGCAGTTACTCGCCCAAAGGGACGGTCCAAGAGACCCAGTACTTC
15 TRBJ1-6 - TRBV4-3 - CASSPSGSYNSPLHF TGCGCCAGCAGCCCCTCCGGCTCCTATAATTCACCCCTCCACTTT
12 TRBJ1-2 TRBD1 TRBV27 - CASSPTGNGYTF TGTGCCAGCAGTCCGACAGGGAATGGCTACACCTTC
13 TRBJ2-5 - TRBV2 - CASSGRAQETQYF TGTGCCAGCAGTGGCAGGGCTCAAGAGACCCAGTACTTC
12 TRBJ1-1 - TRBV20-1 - CSAMPAPAEAFF TGCAGTGCTATGCCGGCCCCAGCTGAAGCTTTCTTT
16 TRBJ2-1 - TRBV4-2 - CASSQEKGTSRNEQFF TGTGCCAGCAGCCAAGAAAAGGGAACCTCGAGGAATGAGCAGTTCTTC
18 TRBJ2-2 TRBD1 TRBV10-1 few CASSESKQGAVGTGELFF TGCGCCAGCAGTGAGTCGAAACAGGGGGCTGTTGGCACCGGGGAGCTGTTTTTT
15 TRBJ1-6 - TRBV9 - CASSPQEGPNSPLHF TGTGCCAGCAGCCCCCAGGAGGGGCCTAATTCACCCCTCCACTTT
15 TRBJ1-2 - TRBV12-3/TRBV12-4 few CASSLSRVVNYGYTF TGTGCCAGCAGTTTGTCGAGAGTAGTTAACTATGGCTACACCTTC